A selection of T cell receptor beta chains follows, all from one sample in a study of blood T cell repertoires in COVID-19. Profiled with immunoSEQ multiplex PCR; TCRdb holds only in-frame clones, not every one. Of tens of thousands of clones in the sample, 70% to 90% were seen once. The sample was peripheral blood. Receptor source: a man aged 60 to 69 with COVID-19, enrolled during active disease. Both conserved end residues are part of each CDR3. Fields, in order: CDR3 protein, clone size, V gene. A clone size is listed for some rows: how often the clone was seen (once, few, many), or a class if it is expanded.

CASSESSGRVDTGELFF NA TRBV10-1
CASSLPGGYSNQPQHF NA TRBV28
CASSQDPGQGFETQYF NA TRBV3-1/TRBV3-2
CASSPPLALAKNIQYF NA TRBV5-1
CASSRDRERAFF NA TRBV18
CASSPTTANTEAFF NA TRBV7-9
CASSLSQGGNTEAFF NA TRBV27
CASSLQGLAGPPYNEQFF once TRBV11-3
CAWSEDRGANQPQHF once TRBV30
CAILLQGNTEAFF NA TRBV28
CVIRLNANTGELFF NA TRBV10-3
CASSYSPTNEKLFF once TRBV6-5
CASSQDHGRAYEQYF NA TRBV4-2
CASSENPTRGYTF few TRBV2
CASRTTSGRADTQYF NA TRBV6-5
CASSPRDRGYGYTF once TRBV27
CASSPRLAGSVTDTQYF NA TRBV18
CAWRAGSAIYNEQFF once TRBV30
CASSYLAGGPSSNEQFF NA TRBV28
CASSPPSSKEQYF NA TRBV18
CASSLKTHEQYF NA TRBV12-3/TRBV12-4
CASSSRGPYEQYF NA TRBV7-9
CSAEQETQYF once TRBV20-1
CASSADRKETQYF NA TRBV7-2
CASSTRGGVWGEQFF NA TRBV4-1
CATSPGGQSSGNTIYF NA TRBV24-1
CASSLGGFGTQYF NA TRBV12-3/TRBV12-4
CASSYDLREGSSYEQYF NA TRBV6-2/TRBV6-3
CASSIRASGSSYLYEQYF NA TRBV19
CSASQGVNQPQHF few TRBV20-1
CASRMRVSSPLHF NA TRBV2
CASSFAGTGTDTQYF once TRBV27
CASSRLVTRLAGYNEQFF NA TRBV7-2
CASSFDKSYEQYF few TRBV5-4
CASRKGQGDYGYTF NA TRBV2
CASSVAGVQITEAFF NA TRBV9
CASSLHNAGGGNEQFF NA TRBV19
CASSEQGGYEQYF NA TRBV10-2
CASSQGGTPLSIQKQFF NA TRBV3-1/TRBV3-2
CASSYRQGSTEAFF few TRBV6-5
CASLRQGLDYTF NA TRBV28
CAWSVLTSGRSSEQFF NA TRBV30
CAWSATGEQFF NA TRBV30
CASCAGNQPQHF once TRBV6-6
CSVGSTGVGNTIYF NA TRBV29-1
CASSSAGGPRGTGELFF NA TRBV6-2/TRBV6-3
CASSYGWAGPYEQYF NA TRBV5-4
CASSFQTGELFF NA TRBV7-2